This passage covers 22 T cell receptor beta chains from one sample sequenced in a study of blood T cell repertoires in COVID-19. Profiling relied on immunoSEQ multiplex PCR, and the TCRdb table lists in-frame clones only, not all of them. Among 350,000 to 450,000 clones listed, 85% to 90% were seen once. Material: PBMCs or T cells enriched from blood (not recorded which). These receptors were collected from a woman aged 25 to 39 who had recovered from COVID-19.

The chain carries TRBV27 and TRBJ1-6; D gene uncertain. The CDR3 sequence is 15 residues long. In germline, CDR1 is MNHEY, CDR2 SMNVEV (reference sequence). Trimming shortened V by 1 base and J by 7 bases, and 11 bases separated the two germline ends. The CDR3: CASSLFPGVNSPLHF. CDR3 nucleotides: TGTGCCAGCAGTTTATTTCCAGGTGTGAATTCACCCCTCCACTTT.

The chain joins TRBV5-1 to TRBJ2-1, with D possibly matching TRBD2 (6 bases). The germline V gene encodes CDR1 SGHRS and CDR2 YFSETQ. The V end lost 4 bases, the J end lost 16 bases, and 15 bases lay between the germline ends. CDR3 length equals 11 residues. CDR3 nucleotides: TGCGCCAGCAGCACGGAGGGAAAAGAATTCTTC. Its protein is CASSTEGKEFF.

The CDR3 reads CASSQALLGNQPQHF. CDR3 DNA sequence: TGCGCCAGCAGCCAAGCACTATTGGGCAATCAGCCCCAGCATTTT. This sequence joins TRBV4-1 and TRBJ1-5; D gene uncertain. Looked up from germline, CDR1 is MGHRA and CDR2 is YSYEKL. There are 15 residues in the CDR3. V lost 1 base and J 2 bases, leaving 9 bases between the germline ends.

This clone was seen only once. The J gene is TRBJ2-7, the V gene TRBV2, with 10 nucleotides matching TRBD2. V was clipped by 0 bases and J by 6 bases; unmatched bases: 2. Germline V gene lookup returns CDR1 SNHLY and CDR2 FYNNEI. This CDR3 region has 14 residues. CDR3 DNA sequence: TGTGCCAGCAGTGAAGCATGGACTAGCGGCGAGCAGTACTTC. It translates to CASSEAWTSGEQYF.

The chain uses TRBV5-1 and TRBJ1-1; no reliable D call. Germline CDR1 is SGHRS and CDR2 is YFSETQ. The germline V and J ends were trimmed by 1 base and 3 bases, with 25 bases remaining between them. This CDR3 contains 19 residues. This CDR3 reads CASSLRSGRTGRLDTEAFF. CDR3 coding DNA: TGCGCCAGCAGCTTGCGCTCCGGCAGGACGGGAAGATTGGACACTGAAGCTTTCTTT.

This clone was counted at least ten times. The chain carries TRBV30 and TRBJ1-2; D is unresolved. The CDR3 is 14 residues long. CDR1 is GTSNPN, CDR2 SVGIG, per germline (reference sequence). V was clipped by 4 bases and J by 3 bases, with 15 bases between them. CDR3 residues: CAWTAPPGYYGYTF. For the CDR3, the DNA is TGTGCCTGGACCGCACCTCCGGGTTACTATGGCTACACCTTC. The entire variable domain, with the rest obtained from reference TRBV30 and TRBJ1-2, is as follows: SQTIHQWPATLVQPVGSPLSLECTVEGTSNPNLYWYRQAAGRGLQLLFYSVGIGQISSEVPQNLSASRPQDRQFILSSKKLLLSDSGFYLCAWTAPPGYYGYTFGSGTRLTVV.

The chain combines TRBV18 with TRBJ2-2; D remains ambiguous. Germline V gene data show CDR1 as KGHSH and CDR2 as LQKENI. The CDR3 has 14 amino acids. With 4 bases removed from V and 0 bases from J, the gap between germline ends came to 6 bases. DNA of the CDR3: TGTGCCAGCTCACAAGCCTCGAACACCGGGGAGCTGTTTTTT. Translated: CASSQASNTGELFF.

The chain couples TRBV10-3 to TRBJ1-5; D gene uncertain. The V end was cut by 0 bases, the J end by 2 bases, with 14 bases between. The CDR3 consists of 17 residues. Germline values: CDR1 ENHRY, CDR2 SYGVKD. CDR3 nucleotides: TGTGCCATCAGTGAGTCGCCGCGGGCAGGACGCAATCAGCCCCAGCATTTT. Translated, it gives CAISESPRAGRNQPQHF.

The chain joins TRBV7-9 to TRBJ2-7, with TRBD1 matching over 7 bases. Germline V gene lookup returns CDR1 SEHNR and CDR2 FQNEAQ (reference sequence). The CDR3 totals 15 residues. Trimming at V came to 4 bases and at J to 4 bases, leaving 10 bases not matched to a gene. The DNA of the CDR3 is TGTGCCAGCAGCTCACCGGGACAGCGATATTACGAGCAGTACTTC. This encodes CASSSPGQRYYEQYF.

This rearrangement joins TRBV7-2 to TRBJ1-2, with D maybe TRBD1 (5 bases). The CDR3 totals 17 residues. V was cut by 5 bases and J by 3 bases, with 22 bases left in between. CDR1 and CDR2 (germline): SGHTA, FQGNSA. The CDR3 loop is CASSQRLPGLLYYGYTF. In DNA, the CDR3 is TGTGCCAGCAGCCAGCGTTTGCCAGGGTTACTTTACTATGGCTACACCTTC. The whole variable domain, filled in from reference TRBV7-2 and TRBJ1-2, reads GAGVSQSPSNKVTEKGKDVELRCDPISGHTALYWYRQSLGQGLEFLIYFQGNSAPDKSGLPSDRFSAERTGGSVSTLTIQRTQQEDSAVYLCASSQRLPGLLYYGYTFGSGTRLTVV.

This clone was detected only once. This chain joins TRBV7-2 and TRBJ1-2; D possibly corresponds to TRBD1 (5 bases). The CDR3 has 13 residues. Germline CDR1 SGHTA, CDR2 FQGNSA. V shed 1 base and J shed 4 bases, with 7 bases lying between them. For the CDR3, the DNA is TGTGCCAGCAGCTTAGTTGGGGCCTATGGCTACACCTTC. Residues: CASSLVGAYGYTF.

V gene TRBV5-4 combines with J gene TRBJ2-1, with TRBD1 matching over 7 bases. In germline, CDR1 is SGHNT, CDR2 YYREEE (reference sequence). CDR3 size: 14 residues. V was pared by 6 bases and J by 4 bases, with 7 bases of the junction left unmatched. CDR3 region: CASTRTGSYNEQFF. In nucleotides, the CDR3 is TGTGCCAGCACCCGGACAGGATCATACAATGAGCAGTTCTTC.

This rearrangement joins TRBV19 to TRBJ2-1; the match to TRBD1 covers 7 bases. The CDR3 spans 23 residues. Germline values: CDR1 LNHDA, CDR2 SQIVND (reference sequence). The J segment lost 0 bases and the V segment lost 0 bases, leaving 23 bases of the junction unmatched. CDR3 sequence reads: CASSIDIPPRDSPSWSSYNEQFF. CDR3 nucleotide sequence: TGTGCCAGTAGTATAGATATCCCCCCCCGGGACAGCCCGTCCTGGAGCTCCTACAATGAGCAGTTCTTC.

This clone is a singleton in its sample. The rearrangement links TRBV5-1 to TRBJ2-1; TRBD2 agrees at 9 bases. V shed 2 bases and J 7 bases; nucleotides not matched to a gene: 10. The germline gives CDR1 SGHRS, CDR2 YFSETQ. The CDR3 has 16 residues. The CDR3 DNA sequence: TGCGCCAGCAGCTTTCTTAGCGGGAGTAGTAGTAATGAGCAGTTCTTC. This codes for CASSFLSGSSSNEQFF.

The J gene is TRBJ1-1, the V gene TRBV5-1; D remains unclear. The germline gives CDR1 SGHRS, CDR2 YFSETQ. Deletions cut 2 bases from V and 1 base from J, with 6 bases between. CDR3 length equals 13 residues. The CDR3 region is CASSLRRNTEAFF. CDR3 sequence (DNA): TGCGCCAGCAGCTTAAGGAGGAACACTGAAGCTTTCTTT. Drawing the rest from reference TRBV5-1 and TRBJ1-1, the complete variable domain is KAGVTQTPRYLIKTRGQQVTLSCSPISGHRSVSWYQQTPGQGLQFLFEYFSETQRNKGNFPGRFSGRQFSNSRSEMNVSTLELGDSALYLCASSLRRNTEAFFGQGTRLTVV.

The rearrangement joins TRBV19 to TRBJ2-1; D possibly corresponds to TRBD2 (7 bases). The V gene lost 4 bases and the J gene lost 7 bases, with 32 bases spanning the gap. CDR3 length equals 20 residues. Germline V gene data show CDR1 as LNHDA and CDR2 as SQIVND (reference sequence). The CDR3 reads CASSTKRGEGGAVVRNEQFF. DNA for the CDR3: TGTGCCAGTAGTACCAAAAGGGGGGAGGGAGGGGCAGTAGTTAGGAATGAGCAGTTCTTC.

V usage is TRBV6-4 and J usage is TRBJ1-2; 7 bases are shared with TRBD1. Trimming cost V 5 bases and J 3 bases; bases outside gene matches: 15. The V gene's germline CDR1 is MRHNA and CDR2 SNTAGT. The CDR3 sequence is 17 residues long. CDR3 in DNA: TGTGCCAGCAGTTCTAGGGATTCGGACAGGCCGCACTATGGCTACACCTTC. It yields the protein CASSSRDSDRPHYGYTF.

The CDR3 DNA sequence: TGTGCAGGGGGTGGCAATCAGCCCCAGCATTTT. Encoded protein: CAGGGNQPQHF. The rearrangement uses TRBV28 and TRBJ1-5, with a possible D match to TRBD1 (6 bases). The CDR3 loop spans 11 amino acids. Germline V CDR1 and CDR2: MDHEN, SYDVKM.

The V gene is TRBV9, the J gene TRBJ2-7, with 9 bases aligning to TRBD1. The V gene's germline CDR1 is SGDLS and CDR2 YYNGEE. This CDR3 has 14 amino acids. V lost 3 bases, J lost 2 bases, and 3 bases stayed unmatched. In DNA form, the CDR3 reads TGTGCCAGCAGCGGCAGGGACAGGGCCTACGAGCAGTACTTC. As protein: CASSGRDRAYEQYF.

The chain uses TRBV28 and TRBJ1-2, with 8 bases fitting TRBD1. Germline values: CDR1 MDHEN, CDR2 SYDVKM. The trim removed 6 bases at V and 4 bases at J, leaving 7 bases unmatched. The CDR3 sequence is 14 residues long. The DNA for the CDR3 is TGTGCCAGCAGGCGTGGGACAGGCTCCTATGGCTACACCTTC. Amino acid sequence: CASRRGTGSYGYTF.

The chain joins TRBV19 to TRBJ2-1, with D perhaps matching TRBD1 (5 bases). Germline V lookup: CDR1 LNHDA, CDR2 SQIVND (reference sequence). V lost 3 bases and J 5 bases, leaving 14 bases between the germline ends. CDR3 length: 15 amino acids. In DNA form, the CDR3 reads TGTGCCAGTAGTATTGGGGCCAGAAGGGACAATGAGCAGTTCTTC. Translation gives CASSIGARRDNEQFF.

This chain links TRBV9 with TRBJ1-2; 7 nucleotides line up with TRBD1. There are 16 residues in the CDR3. Germline V gene sequence: CDR1 SGDLS, CDR2 YYNGEE. V gave up 3 bases and J gave up 7 bases; unmatched junction bases: 15. CDR3 sequence (DNA): TGTGCCAGCAGCGCTAGGACAGGTGCATTACACAGTGGCTACACCTTC. This encodes CASSARTGALHSGYTF.